What follows describes a single T cell receptor beta chain. The antigen remains undetermined. Trimming pared 0 bases from V and 5 bases from J, leaving 10 bases between. The CDR3 contains 15 residues. Germline V gene sequence: CDR1 ENHRY, CDR2 SYGVKD. The sample comes from a study of cytomegalovirus exposure and HLA in healthy donors. Whole-study results and caveats: The study flagged about 150 TCR beta chains as cytomegalovirus-associated.

TCRdb's copy holds only in-frame clones and misses some; the assay was immunoSEQ multiplex PCR. The table has some 70,000 clones, 96% seen once. The sequenced sample consisted of PBMCs. The TCR originated in a man aged 18 to 29 in good health and CMV-seronegative. This sequence joins TRBV10-3 and TRBJ2-2; D is perhaps TRBD1 (5 bases). The CDR3 DNA follows: TGTGCCATCAGTGAGTCTCAGGGTGGAACCGGGGAGCTGTTTTTT. This translates into CAISESQGGTGELFF.